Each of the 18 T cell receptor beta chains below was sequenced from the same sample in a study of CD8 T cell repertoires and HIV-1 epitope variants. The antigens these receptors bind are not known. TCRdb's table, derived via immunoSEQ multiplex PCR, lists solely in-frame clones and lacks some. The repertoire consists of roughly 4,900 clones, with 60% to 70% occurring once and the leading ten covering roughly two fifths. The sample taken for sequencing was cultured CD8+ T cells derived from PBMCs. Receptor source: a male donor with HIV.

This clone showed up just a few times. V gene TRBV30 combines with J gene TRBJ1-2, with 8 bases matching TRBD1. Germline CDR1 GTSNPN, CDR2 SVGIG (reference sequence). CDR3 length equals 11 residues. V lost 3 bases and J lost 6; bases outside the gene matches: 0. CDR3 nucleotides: TGTGCCTGGAGGACAGGGGATGGCTACACCTTC. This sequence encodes CAWRTGDGYTF.

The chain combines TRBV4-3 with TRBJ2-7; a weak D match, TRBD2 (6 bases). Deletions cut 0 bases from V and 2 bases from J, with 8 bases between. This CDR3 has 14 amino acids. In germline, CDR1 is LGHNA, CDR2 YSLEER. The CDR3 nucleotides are TGCGCCAGCAGCCAAGATCGGGGGACCTACGAGCAGTACTTC. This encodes CASSQDRGTYEQYF.

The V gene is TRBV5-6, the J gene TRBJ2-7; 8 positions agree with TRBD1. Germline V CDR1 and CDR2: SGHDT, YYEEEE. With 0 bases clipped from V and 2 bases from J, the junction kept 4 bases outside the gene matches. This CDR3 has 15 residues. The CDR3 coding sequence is TGTGCCAGCAGCTTGGAGACAGGGGCAACCTACGAGCAGTACTTC. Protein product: CASSLETGATYEQYF. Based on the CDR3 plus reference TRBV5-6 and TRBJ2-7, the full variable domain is DAGVTQSPTHLIKTRGQQVTLRCSPKSGHDTVSWYQQALGQGPQFIFQYYEEEERQRGNFPDRFSGHQFPNYSSELNVNALLLGDSALYLCASSLETGATYEQYFGPGTRLTVT.

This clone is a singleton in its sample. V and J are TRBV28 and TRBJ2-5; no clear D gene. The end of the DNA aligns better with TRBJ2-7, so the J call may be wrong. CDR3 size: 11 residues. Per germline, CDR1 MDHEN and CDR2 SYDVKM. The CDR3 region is CASSNSYEQYF. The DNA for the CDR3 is TGTGCCAGCAGCAACTCCTACGAGCAGTACTTC.

CDR3 region: CASSLFPLADTYNEQFF. The CDR3 coding sequence is TGCGCCAGCAGCTTGTTCCCCCTAGCGGACACCTACAATGAGCAGTTCTTC. This chain links TRBV5-1 with TRBJ2-1, with TRBD2 identical over 7 bases. CDR1 is SGHRS and CDR2 is YFSETQ in the germline V gene. V gave up 1 base and J gave up 2 bases; unmatched junction bases: 9. This CDR3 has 17 residues.

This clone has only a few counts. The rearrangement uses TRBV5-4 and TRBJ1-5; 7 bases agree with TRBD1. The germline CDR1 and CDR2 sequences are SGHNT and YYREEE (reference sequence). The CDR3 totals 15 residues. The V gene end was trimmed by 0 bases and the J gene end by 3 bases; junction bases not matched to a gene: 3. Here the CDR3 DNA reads TGTGCCAGCAGCTTGGACAGGGGAAACAATCAGCCCCAGCATTTT. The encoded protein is CASSLDRGNNQPQHF.

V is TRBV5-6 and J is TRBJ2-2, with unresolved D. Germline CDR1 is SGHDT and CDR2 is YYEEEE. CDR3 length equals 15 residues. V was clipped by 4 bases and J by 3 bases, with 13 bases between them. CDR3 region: CASSADIRYTGELFF. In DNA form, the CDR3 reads TGTGCCAGCAGCGCCGATATACGGTACACCGGGGAGCTGTTTTTT.

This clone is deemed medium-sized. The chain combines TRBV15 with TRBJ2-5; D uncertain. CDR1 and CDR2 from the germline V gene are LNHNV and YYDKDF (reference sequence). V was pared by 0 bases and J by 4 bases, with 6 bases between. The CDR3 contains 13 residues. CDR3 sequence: CATSRDRRETQYF. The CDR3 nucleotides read TGTGCCACCAGCAGAGATCGGAGAGAGACCCAGTACTTC.

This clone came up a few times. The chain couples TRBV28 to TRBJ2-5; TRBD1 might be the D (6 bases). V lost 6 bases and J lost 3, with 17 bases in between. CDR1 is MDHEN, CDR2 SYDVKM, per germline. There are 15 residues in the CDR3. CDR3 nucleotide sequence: TGTGCCAGCAGCTCATCCAAGTACAGGGAAGAGACCCAGTACTTC. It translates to CASSSSKYREETQYF.

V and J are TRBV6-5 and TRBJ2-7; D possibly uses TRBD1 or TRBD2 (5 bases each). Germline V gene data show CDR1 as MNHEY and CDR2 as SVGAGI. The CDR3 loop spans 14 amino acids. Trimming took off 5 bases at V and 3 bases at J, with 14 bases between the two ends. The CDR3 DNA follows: TGTGCCAGCAGTGTAGGGGCGGGTTTCTACGAGCAGTACTTC. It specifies CASSVGAGFYEQYF.

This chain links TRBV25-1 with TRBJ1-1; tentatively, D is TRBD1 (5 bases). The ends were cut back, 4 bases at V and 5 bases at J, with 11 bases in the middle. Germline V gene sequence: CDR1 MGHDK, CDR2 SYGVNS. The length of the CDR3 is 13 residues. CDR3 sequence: CASSGVGDTEAFF. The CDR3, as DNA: TGTGCCAGCAGTGGGGTGGGGGATACTGAAGCTTTCTTT.

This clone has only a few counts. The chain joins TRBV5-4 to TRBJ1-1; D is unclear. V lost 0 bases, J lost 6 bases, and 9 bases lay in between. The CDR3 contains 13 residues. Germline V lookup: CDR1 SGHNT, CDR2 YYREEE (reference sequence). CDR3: CASSLAGLPEAFF. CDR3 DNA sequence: TGTGCCAGCAGCTTGGCGGGGTTACCTGAAGCTTTCTTT.

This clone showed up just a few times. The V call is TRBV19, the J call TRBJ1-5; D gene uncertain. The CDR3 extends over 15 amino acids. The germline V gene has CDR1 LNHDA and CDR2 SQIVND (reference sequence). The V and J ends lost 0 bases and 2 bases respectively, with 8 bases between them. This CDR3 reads CASSIDPGGNQPQHF. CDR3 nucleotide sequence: TGTGCCAGTAGTATAGACCCTGGGGGCAATCAGCCCCAGCATTTT.

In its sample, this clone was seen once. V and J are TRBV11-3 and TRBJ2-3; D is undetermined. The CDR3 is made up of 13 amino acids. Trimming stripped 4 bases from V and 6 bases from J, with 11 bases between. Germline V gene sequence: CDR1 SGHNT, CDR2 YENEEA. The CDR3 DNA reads TGTGCCAGCAGCTCCGACCGTTTCGATACGCAGTATTTT. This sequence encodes CASSSDRFDTQYF.

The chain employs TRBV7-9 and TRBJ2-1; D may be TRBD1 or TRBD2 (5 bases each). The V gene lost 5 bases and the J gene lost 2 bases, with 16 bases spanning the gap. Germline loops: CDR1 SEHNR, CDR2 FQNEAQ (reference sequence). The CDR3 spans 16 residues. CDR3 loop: CASSMGPAVPYNEQFF. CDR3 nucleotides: TGTGCCAGCAGCATGGGACCGGCGGTACCCTACAATGAGCAGTTCTTC.

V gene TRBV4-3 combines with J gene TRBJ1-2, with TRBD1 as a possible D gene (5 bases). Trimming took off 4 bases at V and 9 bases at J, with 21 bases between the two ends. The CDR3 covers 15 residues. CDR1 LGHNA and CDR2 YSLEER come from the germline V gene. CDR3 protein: CASSRLPAQGLSYTF. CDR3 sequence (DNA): TGCGCCAGCAGCCGACTACCGGCCCAGGGACTAAGCTACACCTTC.

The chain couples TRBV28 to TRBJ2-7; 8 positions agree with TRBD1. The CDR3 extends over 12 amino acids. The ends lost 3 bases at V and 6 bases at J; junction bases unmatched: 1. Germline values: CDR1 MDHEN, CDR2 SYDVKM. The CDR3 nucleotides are TGTGCCAGCAGTTTCAGGGGGCTCGAGCAGTACTTC. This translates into CASSFRGLEQYF.

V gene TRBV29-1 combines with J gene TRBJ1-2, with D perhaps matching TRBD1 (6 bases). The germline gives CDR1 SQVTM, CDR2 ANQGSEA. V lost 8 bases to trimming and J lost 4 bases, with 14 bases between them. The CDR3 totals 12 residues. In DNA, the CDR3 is TGCAGCACGACTCAGGGGAGCTATGGCTACACCTTC. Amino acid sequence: CSTTQGSYGYTF.